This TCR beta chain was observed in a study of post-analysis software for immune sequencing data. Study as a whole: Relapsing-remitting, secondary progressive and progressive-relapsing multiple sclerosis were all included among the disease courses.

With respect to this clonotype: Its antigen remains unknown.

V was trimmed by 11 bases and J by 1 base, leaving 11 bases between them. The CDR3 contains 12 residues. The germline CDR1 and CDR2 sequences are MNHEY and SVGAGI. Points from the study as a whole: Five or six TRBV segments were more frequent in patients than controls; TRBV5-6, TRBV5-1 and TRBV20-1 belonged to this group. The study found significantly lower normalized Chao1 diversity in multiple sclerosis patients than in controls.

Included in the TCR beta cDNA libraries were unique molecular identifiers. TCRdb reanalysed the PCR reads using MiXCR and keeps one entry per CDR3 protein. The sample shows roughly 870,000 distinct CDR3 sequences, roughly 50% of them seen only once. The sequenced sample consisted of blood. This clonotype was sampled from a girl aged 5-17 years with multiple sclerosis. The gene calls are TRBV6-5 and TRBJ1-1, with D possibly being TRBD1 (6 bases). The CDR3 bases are TGTGCCGCGAACAGGGCGAACACTGAAGCTTTCTTT. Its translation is CAANRANTEAFF.